This TCR beta chain was sequenced during a study of T cell changes during pregnancy in multiple sclerosis. Data came from immunoSEQ multiplex PCR; TCRdb stores just in-frame clones and leaves some out. The sample has about 70,000 clones, roughly 92% seen once. Trimming removed 0 bases from V and 14 bases from J, with 18 bases in between. There are 15 residues in the CDR3. The V gene's germline CDR1 is SGHRS and CDR2 YFSETQ. The genes are TRBV5-1 and TRBJ1-6; the D is unclear. The clonotype comes from a female donor in good health, enrolled as a control in a pregnancy study. Material: peripheral blood, obtained in the second trimester of pregnancy. CDR3 loop: CASSLGGVGAGSLHF. DNA for the CDR3: TGCGCCAGCAGCTTGGGAGGCGTGGGTGCGGGATCCCTCCACTTT.